Shown below are 4 T cell receptor beta chains from a single sample sequenced in a study of T cells in Graves' hyperthyroidism and ophthalmopathy. RNA transcripts served as the template for amplifying TCR beta CDR3 regions. Primed by the HTBI set, a first-round RT-PCR was run on the TCR CDR3. TCRdb called the multiplex PCR reads again in MiXCR, with one record for every CDR3 protein. The sample consists of around 690,000 distinct CDR3 sequences, around 15% of them appearing once. Sequencing was performed on blood. The receptors originated from a man aged 50 or older with Graves' hyperthyroidism.

At least ten counts were recorded for this clonotype. The rearrangement joins TRBV28 to TRBJ1-1, with a possible D match to TRBD1 (6 bases). This CDR3 is 15 amino acids long. Germline CDR1 reads MDHEN; CDR2 reads SYDVKM. V was clipped by 5 bases and J by 5 bases, with 18 bases between them. CDR3 amino acids: CASSPNGGPRTEAFF. CDR3 coding DNA: TGTGCCAGCAGTCCAAATGGGGGCCCCAGGACTGAAGCTTTCTTT.

This clonotype was observed a few times. The chain joins TRBV9 to TRBJ2-1, with 14 bases matching TRBD2. After removal of 4 bases from V and 7 bases from J, the junction contained 10 bases not matched to a gene. The CDR3 is 17 amino acids. The germline V gene encodes CDR1 SGDLS and CDR2 YYNGEE. The CDR3 DNA reads as TGTGCCAGCAGCCGCGTAATGACTAGCGGGAGGGGTAATGAGCAGTTCTTC. Its protein is CASSRVMTSGRGNEQFF.

This clonotype was detected only a few times. The V gene is TRBV18, the J gene TRBJ2-1; the D is unclear. The V end lost 3 bases, the J end lost 8 bases, and 11 bases lay between the germline ends. Looked up from germline, CDR1 is KGHSH and CDR2 is LQKENI. CDR3 length: 13 residues. The CDR3 DNA is TGTGCCAGCTCACCCGAATTCGTAGATGAGCAGTTCTTC. This sequence encodes CASSPEFVDEQFF.

This chain uses TRBV15 with TRBJ1-5, with D unresolved. The CDR3 extends over 17 amino acids. Looked up from germline, CDR1 is LNHNV and CDR2 is YYDKDF (reference sequence). The V and J ends lost 0 bases and 0 bases respectively, with 12 bases between them. CDR3 loop: CATSRDLWEYSNQPQHF. DNA for the CDR3: TGTGCCACCAGCAGAGATCTCTGGGAGTATAGCAATCAGCCCCAGCATTTT.